A single sample is the source of the 14 T cell receptor beta chains below, sequenced in a study of cytomegalovirus exposure and HLA in healthy donors. The PCR had 60 Vbeta and 13 Jbeta primers. This table comes from immunoSEQ multiplex PCR, and its TCRdb copy is limited to in-frame clones, with some not included. The repertoire has 65,000 to 90,000 clones, roughly 90% of them found once; the top ten carry roughly 2%. Specimen: PBMCs. The receptors were sampled from a woman aged 25 to 45 in good health and CMV-seronegative.

This clone was seen only a few times. The rearrangement links TRBV6-4 to TRBJ1-1; D remains unclear. Germline V gene lookup returns CDR1 MRHNA and CDR2 SNTAGT. V was trimmed by 4 bases and J by 1 base, leaving 7 bases between them. This CDR3 contains 13 residues. CDR3: CASSARPNTEAFF. DNA for the CDR3: TGTGCCAGCAGTGCCAGGCCGAACACTGAAGCTTTCTTT.

The V and J genes are TRBV5-1 and TRBJ2-5, with 12 bases aligning to TRBD2. The CDR3 extends over 16 amino acids. V shed 4 bases, J shed 1 base, and the junction held 5 bases outside the gene matches. Germline V lookup: CDR1 SGHRS, CDR2 YFSETQ. CDR3 DNA: TGCGCCAGCAGCCGGGGGGGACTAGCGGGCCAAGAGACCCAGTACTTC. Translating gives CASSRGGLAGQETQYF.

The CDR3 DNA follows: TGTGCCAGCAGGCCCGGGATAATCACCGGGGAGCTGTTTTTT. Its protein product is CASRPGIITGELFF. The genes are TRBV27 and TRBJ2-2; D perhaps matches TRBD2 (5 bases). V was clipped by 6 bases and J by 4 bases, with 12 bases between them. The CDR3 runs 14 residues. The germline CDR1 and CDR2 sequences are MNHEY and SMNVEV (reference sequence).

The chain uses TRBV7-9 and TRBJ2-5; 8 bases agree with TRBD2. CDR1 and CDR2 from the germline V gene are SEHNR and FQNEAQ (reference sequence). J gave up 5 bases and V 5 bases, and 7 bases lay outside the gene matches. CDR3 length: 14 amino acids. In DNA, the CDR3 is TGTGCCAGCAGCCCGGCGGGGGGCAGGGAGACCCAGTACTTC. Translated, it gives CASSPAGGRETQYF.

The J gene is TRBJ2-3, the V gene TRBV5-1, with 11 nucleotides matching TRBD2. There are 17 residues in the CDR3. Germline loops: CDR1 SGHRS, CDR2 YFSETQ. V lost 6 bases and J lost 0; bases outside the gene matches: 9. CDR3 protein: CASKQVTSGASTDTQYF. The CDR3 DNA sequence: TGCGCCAGCAAGCAGGTGACTAGCGGGGCTAGCACAGATACGCAGTATTTT.

The chain combines TRBV7-3 with TRBJ2-3; no reliable D call. This CDR3 is 15 amino acids long. V gave up 0 bases and J gave up 6 bases, with 13 bases separating them. From germline, CDR1 is SGHTA and CDR2 FQGTGA. CDR3 sequence (DNA): TGTGCCAGCAGCTTAACGGTTGGGTTCAGGGATACGCAGTATTTT. Amino acids: CASSLTVGFRDTQYF.

The chain combines TRBV6-5 with TRBJ2-5; 10 bases fit TRBD1. This CDR3 comprises 14 residues. J was trimmed by 5 bases and V by 10 bases; bases with no gene match: 10. Germline lookup yields CDR1 MNHEY and CDR2 SVGAGI. The CDR3 coding sequence is TGTGCCACAAGGCCGACAGGGGGCGAGGAGACCCAGTACTTC. As protein: CATRPTGGEETQYF.

This chain connects TRBV4-3 to TRBJ2-1; 11 bases match TRBD1. CDR3 length: 15 residues. V shed 3 bases and J 7 bases; nucleotides not matched to a gene: 5. CDR1 and CDR2 (germline): LGHNA, YSLEER. The CDR3 bases are TGCGCCAGCAGCCAGGAAGGACAGGGGGCGAATGAGCAGTTCTTC. Residues: CASSQEGQGANEQFF.

As regards this clone: The junction departs from germline at one end; a sequencing error may be responsible. This chain uses TRBV7-9 with TRBJ2-7, with a weak D call TRBD1 (6 bases). The germline gives CDR1 SEHNR, CDR2 FQNEAQ (reference sequence). This CDR3 contains 12 residues. The DNA for the CDR3 is TGTTCCAGCAGCTTTCAGGGGTACGAGCAGTACTTC. Protein: CSSSFQGYEQYF.

V usage is TRBV5-4 and J usage is TRBJ1-2; 7 positions agree with TRBD1. The CDR3 is 13 residues long. Germline CDR1 is SGHNT and CDR2 is YYREEE (reference sequence). V shed 0 bases and J 4 bases; nucleotides not matched to a gene: 0. CDR3 in amino acids: CASSLGDSYGYTF. DNA for the CDR3: TGTGCCAGCAGCTTGGGGGACAGCTATGGCTACACCTTC.

This clone was counted a single time. The chain carries TRBV4-1 and TRBJ2-1, with a tentative D call TRBD2 (5 bases). V was pared by 0 bases and J by 6 bases, with 15 bases between. CDR1 and CDR2 from the germline V gene are MGHRA and YSYEKL. This CDR3 contains 16 residues. CDR3 sequence (DNA): TGCGCCAGCAGCCAAGACCCGGCCCTAGCTAGCAATGAGCAGTTCTTC. This sequence encodes CASSQDPALASNEQFF.

The rearrangement joins TRBV5-1 to TRBJ2-1; 7 nucleotides align to TRBD2. Germline values: CDR1 SGHRS, CDR2 YFSETQ. The CDR3 consists of 13 residues. With V trimmed by 0 bases and J by 9 bases, 3 bases remained unmatched. CDR3 bases: TGCGCCAGCAGCTTGGGTACGGGAGGTGAGCAGTTCTTC. Residues: CASSLGTGGEQFF. The variable domain in full, with the rest retrieved from reference TRBV5-1 and TRBJ2-1, is KAGVTQTPRYLIKTRGQQVTLSCSPISGHRSVSWYQQTPGQGLQFLFEYFSETQRNKGNFPGRFSGRQFSNSRSEMNVSTLELGDSALYLCASSLGTGGEQFFGPGTRLTVL.

J is TRBJ2-3 and V is TRBV11-3; D may be TRBD2 (5 bases). Per the germline V gene, CDR1 is SGHNT and CDR2 is YENEEA. V was pared by 8 bases and J by 4 bases, with 7 bases between. The CDR3 has 11 amino acids. DNA for the CDR3: TGTGCCAGCGGACTCGCAGATACGCAGTATTTT. Translated: CASGLADTQYF.

The CDR3, as DNA: TGTGCCAGTAGTATGGGAGGATCTCCAGCCTACGAGCAGTACTTC. It is translated as CASSMGGSPAYEQYF. V and J are TRBV19 and TRBJ2-7; possibly TRBD2 for D (6 bases). Germline-derived CDR1 and CDR2 are LNHDA and SQIVND (reference sequence). The length of the CDR3 is 15 residues. Trimming stripped 3 bases from V and 2 bases from J, with 14 bases between.